This T cell receptor beta chain was sequenced for a study of OX40 agonist ivuxolimab in advanced cancers. Whole-study context: Patients received ivuxolimab, an agonistic anti-OX40 (CD134) antibody. While on treatment, patients had intravenous ivuxolimab at 0.01 to 10 mg/kg every 2 weeks. Previous treatment with anti-PD-1, anti-PD-L1 or anti-CTLA-4 therapy was allowed; approximately 40% had received some. Study-wide results and caveats: Relative to CD4+ cells, CD8+ T cells on average had more expanded clones.

Assay: immunoSEQ multiplex PCR; the TCRdb copy retains only in-frame clones and omits some. The top ten hold just under 20% of the sample, which has about 27,000 clones, roughly 90% seen once. Points on this clone: What it binds is unknown.

The source was CD4+ or CD8+ T cells sorted from blood, collected in a trial of the OX40 agonist ivuxolimab. The receptor comes from an adult with an advanced solid tumor such as melanoma, head and neck, liver or kidney cancer.

The CDR3 spells CSVETGQDYEQYF. For the CDR3, the DNA is TGCAGCGTTGAAACGGGACAGGACTACGAGCAGTACTTC. The chain combines TRBV29-1 with TRBJ2-7, with TRBD1 matching 8 bases. The CDR3 loop spans 13 amino acids. V trimming: 2 bases; J trimming: 3 bases; junction bases outside the gene matches: 3. Germline CDR1 is SQVTM and CDR2 is ANQGSEA.